This paragraph reports one TCR beta chain. In the authors' workflow: By means of reference gene primer amplification, nucleated cell counts were estimated. TCRdb's copy holds only in-frame clones and misses some; the assay was immunoSEQ multiplex PCR. The V and J calls and the clone size are those of that table, but D and trimming were determined from the DNA. The sample gives tens of thousands of clones, about 90% of which show up once; around 9.1% is in the top ten. The source of the sample is a study of blood T cell repertoires in COVID-19. Study-wide context: From the United States, Italy and Spain came samples of acute and convalescent COVID-19.

V dropped 1 base and J dropped 7; count of bases not matched to a gene: 5. This CDR3 contains 16 residues. Germline CDR1 LGHDT, CDR2 YNNKEL (reference sequence). Sequencing was performed on peripheral blood. The chain recombines TRBV3-1 (or the pseudogene TRBV3-2) with TRBJ2-7; 15 positions match TRBD2. The clonotype originates from a human donor with acute or convalescent COVID-19. The donor label of this sample is uncertain. In DNA form, the CDR3 reads TGTGCCAGCAGCCAAGCCCGGACTAGCGGGAGGGTTGAGCAGTACTTC. This encodes CASSQARTSGRVEQYF.